The 26 T cell receptor beta chains listed next were all sequenced from one sample in a study of T cells in Graves' hyperthyroidism and ophthalmopathy. RNA transcripts provided the source from which TCR beta CDR3 regions were amplified. When the TCR CDR3 underwent first-round RT-PCR, the HTBI primer set was used. MiXCR, applied by TCRdb to the multiplex PCR reads, yields one record per CDR3 protein. Of 300,000 to 450,000 distinct CDR3 sequences listed, approximately 15% are singletons. The sequenced sample consisted of blood. The receptors originated from an older woman with Graves' hyperthyroidism.

This clonotype was observed a handful of times. The chain carries TRBV6-1 and TRBJ2-6, with D perhaps TRBD1 (5 bases). The CDR3 consists of 16 residues. V lost 1 base to trimming and J lost 0 bases, with 7 bases between them. Germline lookup yields CDR1 MNHNS and CDR2 SASEGT. The CDR3: CASSEVRGSGANVLTF. CDR3 nucleotide sequence: TGTGCCAGCAGTGAAGTAAGGGGCTCTGGGGCCAACGTCCTGACTTTC.

The sample holds many counts of this clonotype. The chain is built from TRBV7-6 and TRBJ2-1; 11 bases fit TRBD2. Trimming at V came to 1 base and at J to 2 bases, leaving 4 bases not matched to a gene. In germline, CDR1 is SGHVS, CDR2 FNYEAQ. The CDR3 covers 17 residues. Written as DNA, the CDR3 is TGTGCCAGCAGCTTAGTAGCTAGCGGGGGGACCTACAATGAGCAGTTCTTC. This gives the protein CASSLVASGGTYNEQFF.

The table lists this clonotype with a few counts. The J gene is TRBJ1-1, the V gene TRBV7-9, with D possibly matching TRBD1 (6 bases). Germline lookup yields CDR1 SEHNR and CDR2 FQNEAQ (reference sequence). This CDR3 has 18 residues. Trimming shortened V by 5 bases and J by 0 bases, and 22 bases separated the two germline ends. In nucleotides, the CDR3 is TGTGCCAGCAGCCCCACCCCAGCGGGGGGCCGCATGAACACTGAAGCTTTCTTT. This encodes CASSPTPAGGRMNTEAFF. The whole variable domain, remainder taken from reference TRBV7-9 and TRBJ1-1, is DTGVSQNPRHKITKRGQNVTFRCDPISEHNRLYWYRQTLGQGPEFLTYFQNEAQLEKSRLLSDRFSAERPKGSFSTLEIQRTEQGDSAMYLCASSPTPAGGRMNTEAFFGQGTRLTVV.

This clonotype was seen repeatedly, ten times or more. This chain joins TRBV5-1 and TRBJ2-4; 11 bases line up with TRBD2. The V gene end was trimmed by 4 bases and the J gene end by 5 bases; junction bases not matched to a gene: 11. Germline values: CDR1 SGHRS, CDR2 YFSETQ. CDR3 length equals 17 residues. In nucleotides, the CDR3 is TGCGCCAGCAGCCGCCTTGGTAGCGGGAGGGTCCAAAACATTCAGTACTTC. This sequence encodes CASSRLGSGRVQNIQYF.

CDR3 bases: TGTGCCAGCAGTTACGTGGCGAGCTACTCTGGGGCCAACGTCCTGACTTTC. Translation: CASSYVASYSGANVLTF. J is TRBJ2-6 and V is TRBV6-5; D unclear. There are 17 residues in the CDR3. CDR1 and CDR2 from the germline V gene are MNHEY and SVGAGI. V was shortened by 2 bases and J by 0 bases, with 11 bases between the two germline ends.

This clonotype was detected only a few times. The rearrangement links TRBV20-1 to TRBJ2-1; TRBD2 matches at 11 bases. Germline lookup yields CDR1 DFQATT and CDR2 SNEGSKA (reference sequence). The junction had 3 bases not matched to a gene; V was cut back by 6 bases and J by 5 bases. The CDR3 covers 13 residues. The CDR3 nucleotides read TGCAGTGCCCGACTAGCGGGAAACAATGAGCAGTTCTTC. It is translated as CSARLAGNNEQFF.

This chain joins TRBV6-2 or TRBV6-3 and TRBJ2-7, with 8 bases fitting TRBD2. The CDR3 is 19 amino acids. After removal of 2 bases from V and 0 bases from J, the junction contained 15 bases not matched to a gene. The germline CDR1 and CDR2 sequences are MNHEY and SVGEGT. The CDR3: CASSYPRNEGLGSSYEQYF. The CDR3 bases are TGTGCCAGCAGTTACCCGAGGAATGAGGGACTAGGGTCCTCCTACGAGCAGTACTTC.

The chain has TRBV19 and TRBJ1-5; D remains ambiguous. Between the trimmed V and J ends, which lost 7 bases and 2 bases, there was a span of 15 bases. There are 15 residues in the CDR3. The V gene's germline CDR1 is LNHDA and CDR2 SQIVND (reference sequence). Here the CDR3 DNA reads TGTGCCAGTACCTTCCTGAGGACGGGCAATCAGCCCCAGCATTTT. This sequence encodes CASTFLRTGNQPQHF.

This clonotype was found a few times. This chain joins TRBV6-6 and TRBJ1-1; the match to TRBD1 covers 8 bases. Germline V gene lookup returns CDR1 MNHNY and CDR2 SVGAGI (reference sequence). V was clipped by 2 bases and J by 3 bases; unmatched bases: 5. The CDR3 loop spans 15 amino acids. CDR3 coding DNA: TGTGCCAGCAGTTACGACAGGGGCGAGGACACTGAAGCTTTCTTT. It codes for CASSYDRGEDTEAFF.

This clonotype was recorded at least ten times. The chain couples TRBV7-9 to TRBJ2-1; perhaps TRBD1 as D (6 bases). Germline V gives CDR1 SEHNR, CDR2 FQNEAQ (reference sequence). The CDR3 runs to 15 residues. Trimming removed 3 bases from V and 6 bases from J, with 15 bases in between. The CDR3 DNA is TGTGCCAGCAGCTTCACTTCCACAGGGCTCAATGAGCAGTTCTTC. Protein: CASSFTSTGLNEQFF.

V is TRBV29-1 and J is TRBJ2-1, with TRBD2 matching 14 bases. Germline CDR1 reads SQVTM; CDR2 reads ANQGSEA. J was trimmed by 0 bases and V by 6 bases; bases with no gene match: 10. The CDR3 length is 18 residues. For the CDR3, the DNA is TGCAGCGTCATACAACGACTAGCGGGAGGGCTCTCCTACAATGAGCAGTTCTTC. Translation gives CSVIQRLAGGLSYNEQFF.

This clonotype occurred many times. This sequence joins TRBV7-8 and TRBJ2-7; 7 bases align to TRBD2. Germline V gene sequence: CDR1 SGHVS, CDR2 FQNEAQ. The length of the CDR3 is 13 residues. J was trimmed by 6 bases and V by 10 bases; bases with no gene match: 12. CDR3 nucleotides: TGTGCCACCGTTCCGGGAGGCTCGAGCGAGCAGTACTTC. Amino acids: CATVPGGSSEQYF.

The V and J genes are TRBV27 and TRBJ2-7; D perhaps matches TRBD1 (5 bases). The CDR3 spans 15 residues. V dropped 2 bases and J dropped 4 bases, with 15 bases sitting between them. Germline CDR1 and CDR2: MNHEY and SMNVEV (reference sequence). This CDR3 is CASSLRTRNRYEQYF. CDR3 bases: TGTGCCAGCAGTTTACGGACACGGAACCGGTACGAGCAGTACTTC.

This clonotype was seen repeatedly, ten times or more. The rearrangement uses TRBV12-3 or TRBV12-4 and TRBJ2-1; tentative D call: TRBD1 (5 bases). V was cut by 6 bases and J by 0 bases, with 15 bases left in between. This CDR3 region has 16 residues. CDR3 amino acids: CASSLQAGGSYNEQFF. The CDR3 DNA is TGTGCCAGCAGCCTACAGGCAGGTGGCTCCTACAATGAGCAGTTCTTC.

The chain carries TRBV15 and TRBJ1-4; 10 nucleotides agree with TRBD1. CDR1 and CDR2 (germline): LNHNV, YYDKDF (reference sequence). J gave up 5 bases and V 5 bases, and 2 bases lay outside the gene matches. This CDR3 region has 14 residues. The CDR3 loop reads CATSWDRGNEKLFF. Written as DNA, the CDR3 is TGTGCCACCAGCTGGGACAGGGGAAATGAAAAACTGTTTTTT.

This clonotype was seen ten or more times. This sequence joins TRBV20-1 and TRBJ2-3; 9 nucleotides line up with TRBD1. The CDR3 loop spans 16 amino acids. The germline CDR1 and CDR2 sequences are DFQATT and SNEGSKA (reference sequence). The V segment lost 0 bases and the J segment 3 bases; nucleotides outside the gene matches: 7. CDR3 protein: CSARDRDRVLTDTQYF. CDR3 coding DNA: TGCAGTGCTAGAGATCGGGACAGGGTTTTGACAGATACGCAGTATTTT.

This clonotype showed up many times. The chain joins TRBV24-1 to TRBJ2-1; D ambiguous. This CDR3 is 16 amino acids long. CDR1 is KGHDR, CDR2 SFDVKD, per germline. Trimming left V 5 bases short and J 6 bases short, with 19 bases between. The CDR3 loop is CATSAQGPSSPNEQFF. For the CDR3, the DNA is TGTGCCACCAGTGCCCAAGGACCTTCTTCTCCCAATGAGCAGTTCTTC.

This clonotype was picked up many times. J is TRBJ2-3 and V is TRBV5-6; 10 bases fit TRBD1. Losses at the gene ends were 4 bases for V and 2 bases for J; bases not matched to a gene: 7. The germline V gene has CDR1 SGHDT and CDR2 YYEEEE. The CDR3 contains 16 residues. The CDR3 reads CASSRDRGLTTDTQYF. CDR3 nucleotides: TGTGCCAGCAGCAGGGACAGGGGACTAACCACAGATACGCAGTATTTT.

This clonotype was observed at least ten times. The CDR3: CASMDGELLAGVNEQFF. The CDR3 nucleotides read TGTGCCAGCATGGACGGAGAATTACTAGCGGGAGTCAATGAGCAGTTCTTC. J is TRBJ2-1 and V is TRBV2, with 11 bases identical to TRBD2. V lost 7 bases to trimming and J lost 6 bases; unmatched junction nucleotides: 14. Germline CDR1 SNHLY, CDR2 FYNNEI. This CDR3 has 17 residues.

This clonotype came up many times. The CDR3 region has the DNA TGTGCCAGCGCTAAACTAGCCGCAGATACGCAGTATTTT. Translation: CASAKLAADTQYF. V usage is TRBV7-3 and J usage is TRBJ2-3; D is perhaps TRBD2 (6 bases). The germline gives CDR1 SGHTA, CDR2 FQGTGA. The CDR3 consists of 13 residues. The V end lost 8 bases, the J end lost 4 bases, and 13 bases lay between the germline ends.

This clonotype was recorded many times. V usage is TRBV11-2 and J usage is TRBJ2-7; D is unresolved. This CDR3 region has 13 residues. Trimming pared 1 base from V and 4 bases from J, leaving 8 bases between. Germline CDR1 is SGHAT and CDR2 is FQNNGV. The CDR3, as DNA: TGTGCCAGCAGCTTAGGGGGTTTTTACGAGCAGTACTTC. This codes for CASSLGGFYEQYF.

This clonotype appeared many times. This rearrangement joins TRBV28 to TRBJ2-7, with TRBD2 matching over 10 bases. The trim removed 7 bases at V and 3 bases at J, leaving 6 bases unmatched. Germline V gene data show CDR1 as MDHEN and CDR2 as SYDVKM. The CDR3 extends over 14 amino acids. The DNA of the CDR3 is TGTGCCAGCACCAATAGCGGGAGGAACTACGAGCAGTACTTC. Translating gives CASTNSGRNYEQYF. The whole variable domain, filled in from reference TRBV28 and TRBJ2-7, reads DVKVTQSSRYLVKRTGEKVFLECVQDMDHENMFWYRQDPGLGLRLIYFSYDVKMKEKGDIPEGYSVSREKKERFSLILESASTNQTSMYLCASTNSGRNYEQYFGPGTRLTVT.

J is TRBJ2-3 and V is TRBV20-1; 7 nucleotides align to TRBD2. The CDR3 covers 13 residues. The V gene end was trimmed by 6 bases and the J gene end by 4 bases; junction bases not matched to a gene: 7. Germline V CDR1 and CDR2: DFQATT, SNEGSKA (reference sequence). The CDR3 here is CSAVRGRADTQYF. CDR3 coding DNA: TGCAGTGCCGTGAGAGGGAGGGCAGATACGCAGTATTTT.

The chain carries TRBV12-3 or TRBV12-4 and TRBJ2-5; D is possibly TRBD1 (6 bases). The CDR3 sequence is 15 residues long. Trimming left V 3 bases short and J 4 bases short, with 15 bases between. The CDR3 loop reads CASSFRQGQRETQYF. The CDR3 DNA reads TGTGCCAGCAGTTTTCGGCAGGGGCAGCGAGAGACCCAGTACTTC.

As regards this clonotype: This sequence may be a read error, since a much larger clone differs from it by one base. This chain links TRBV5-4 with TRBJ2-3, with D possibly being TRBD1 or TRBD2 (5 bases each). V was pared by 3 bases and J by 4 bases, with 15 bases between. Germline V lookup: CDR1 SGHNT, CDR2 YYREEE (reference sequence). The CDR3 totals 15 residues. CDR3 amino acids: CASSSGTLSADTQYF. In DNA, the CDR3 is TGTGCCAGCAGCTCCGGGACCCTTAGCGCAGATACGCAGTATTTT.

This clonotype was observed at least ten times. The chain uses TRBV15 and TRBJ2-3, with D possibly called TRBD1 or TRBD2 (5 bases each). This CDR3 has 17 amino acids. Germline-derived CDR1 and CDR2 are LNHNV and YYDKDF (reference sequence). Trimming removed 0 bases at V and 2 bases at J, with 15 bases between. CDR3 in amino acids: CATSRDLGAATTDTQYF. In nucleotides, the CDR3 is TGTGCCACCAGCAGAGATCTCGGGGCGGCAACCACAGATACGCAGTATTTT.